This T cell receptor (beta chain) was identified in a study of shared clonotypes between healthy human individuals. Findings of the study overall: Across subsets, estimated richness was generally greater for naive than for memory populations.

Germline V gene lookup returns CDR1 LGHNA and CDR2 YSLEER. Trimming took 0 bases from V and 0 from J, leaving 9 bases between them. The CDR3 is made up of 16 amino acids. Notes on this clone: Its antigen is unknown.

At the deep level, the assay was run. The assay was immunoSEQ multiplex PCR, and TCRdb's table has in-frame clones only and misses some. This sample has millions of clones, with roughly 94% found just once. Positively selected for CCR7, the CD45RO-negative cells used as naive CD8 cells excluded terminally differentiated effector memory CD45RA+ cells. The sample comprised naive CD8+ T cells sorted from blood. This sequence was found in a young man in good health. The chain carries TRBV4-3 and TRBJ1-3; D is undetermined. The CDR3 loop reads CASSQDTFSSGNTIYF. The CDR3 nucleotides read TGCGCCAGCAGCCAAGATACGTTCAGCTCTGGAAACACCATATATTTT.